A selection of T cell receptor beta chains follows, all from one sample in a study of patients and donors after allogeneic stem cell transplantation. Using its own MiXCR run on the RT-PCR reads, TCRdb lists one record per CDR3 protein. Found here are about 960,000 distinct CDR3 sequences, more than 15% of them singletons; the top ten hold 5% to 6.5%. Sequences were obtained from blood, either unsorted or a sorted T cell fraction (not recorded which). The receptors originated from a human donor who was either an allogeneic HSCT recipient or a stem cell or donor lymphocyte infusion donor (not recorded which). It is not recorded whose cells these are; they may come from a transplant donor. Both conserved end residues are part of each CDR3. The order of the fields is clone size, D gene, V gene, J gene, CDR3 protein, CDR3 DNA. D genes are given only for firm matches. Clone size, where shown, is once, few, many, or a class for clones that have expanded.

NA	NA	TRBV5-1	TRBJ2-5	CASSTRNREETQYF	TGCGCCAGCAGCACCAGAAACAGGGAAGAGACCCAGTACTTC
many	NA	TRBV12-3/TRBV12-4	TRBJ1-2	CASSLRGNYGYTF	TGTGCCAGCAGTTTACGGGGAAACTATGGCTACACCTTC
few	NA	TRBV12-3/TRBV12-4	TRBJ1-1	CASSSTPSGTEAFF	TGTGCCAGCAGTTCCACCCCGAGTGGCACTGAAGCTTTCTTT
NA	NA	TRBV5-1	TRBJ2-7	CASSSYRVGDEQYF	TGCGCCAGCAGCTCCTACAGGGTTGGGGACGAGCAGTACTTC
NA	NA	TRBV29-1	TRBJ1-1	CSVASLEGAEAFF	TGCAGCGTTGCGTCTCTTGAGGGGGCTGAAGCTTTCTTT
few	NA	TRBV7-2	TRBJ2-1	CASSLALGGNEQFF	TGTGCCAGCAGCTTAGCCCTAGGGGGGAATGAGCAGTTCTTC
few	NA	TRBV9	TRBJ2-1	CASSGGHNNEQFF	TGTGCCAGCAGCGGGGGACACAACAATGAGCAGTTCTTC
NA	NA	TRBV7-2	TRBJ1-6	CASIPDLGSPLHF	TGTGCCAGCATCCCTGACCTCGGTTCACCCCTCCACTTT
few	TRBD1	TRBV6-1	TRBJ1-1	CASQDRGGTEAFF	TGTGCCAGCCAAGACAGGGGTGGCACTGAAGCTTTCTTT
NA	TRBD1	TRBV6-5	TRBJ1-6	CASSYGSGQGLYNSPLHF	TGTGCCAGCAGTTACGGCTCGGGACAGGGGTTGTATAATTCACCCCTCCACTTT
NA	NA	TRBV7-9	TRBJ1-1	CASSLVGQMMNTEAFF	TGTGCCAGCAGCTTAGTAGGACAGATGATGAACACTGAAGCTTTCTTT
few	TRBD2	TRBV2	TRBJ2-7	CASSDTSVYEQYF	TGTGCCAGCAGCGACACTAGCGTCTACGAGCAGTACTTC
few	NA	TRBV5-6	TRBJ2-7	CASSLAAAREQYF	TGTGCCAGCAGCTTGGCCGCGGCGAGGGAGCAGTACTTC
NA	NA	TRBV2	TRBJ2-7	CASGGDPYEQYF	TGTGCCAGCGGAGGGGACCCGTACGAGCAGTACTTC
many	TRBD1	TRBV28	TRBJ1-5	CASSFGDREYNQPQHF	TGTGCCAGCAGTTTTGGGGACAGGGAGTACAATCAGCCCCAGCATTTT
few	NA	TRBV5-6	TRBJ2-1	CASSRATKYNEQFF	TGTGCCAGCAGCCGCGCAACCAAATACAATGAGCAGTTCTTC
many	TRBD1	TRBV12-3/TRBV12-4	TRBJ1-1	CASSYQGVGEAFF	TGTGCCAGCAGTTACCAGGGGGTCGGTGAAGCTTTCTTT
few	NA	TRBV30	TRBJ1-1	CAWRLGTTEAFF	TGTGCCTGGAGGCTGGGAACGACTGAAGCTTTCTTT
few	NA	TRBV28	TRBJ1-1	CASSLRPLFAEAFF	TGTGCCAGCAGTTTACGGCCCCTCTTCGCTGAAGCTTTCTTT
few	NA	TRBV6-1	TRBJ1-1	CASRIGKMNTEAFF	TGTGCCAGCAGGATAGGGAAAATGAACACTGAAGCTTTCTTT
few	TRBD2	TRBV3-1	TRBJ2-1	CASSQRTSGTRNEQFF	TGTGCCAGCAGCCAAAGGACTAGCGGGACGAGGAATGAGCAGTTCTTC
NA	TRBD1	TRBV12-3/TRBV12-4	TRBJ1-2	CASRLGQGGYTF	TGTGCCAGCAGACTGGGACAGGGGGGCTACACCTTC
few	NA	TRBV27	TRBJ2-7	CASSLGRADEQYF	TGTGCCAGCAGTCTGGGCAGGGCCGACGAGCAGTACTTC
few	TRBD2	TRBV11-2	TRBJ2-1	CASSLLPSGGNEQFF	TGTGCCAGCAGCTTATTACCTAGCGGGGGGAATGAGCAGTTCTTC
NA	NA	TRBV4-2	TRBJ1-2	CASSQDKGTPNGYGYTF	TGTGCCAGCAGCCAAGATAAGGGGACACCGAACGGGTATGGCTACACCTTC
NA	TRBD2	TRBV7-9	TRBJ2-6	CASSFVVAGGANVLTF	TGTGCCAGCAGCTTCGTGGTAGCGGGTGGGGCCAACGTCCTGACTTTC
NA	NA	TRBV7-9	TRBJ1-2	CASSPGQTNYGYTF	TGTGCCAGCAGCCCAGGACAGACTAACTATGGCTACACCTTC
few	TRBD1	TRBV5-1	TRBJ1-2	CASSFRLVGQGRDGYTF	TGCGCCAGCAGCTTCAGACTAGTTGGACAGGGTCGCGATGGCTACACCTTC
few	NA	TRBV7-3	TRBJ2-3	CASSARGNTQYF	TGTGCCAGCAGCGCCCGGGGGAATACGCAGTATTTT
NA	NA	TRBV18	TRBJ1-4	CASSPPGAGSTNEKLFF	TGTGCCAGCTCACCACCAGGTGCAGGGTCAACTAATGAAAAACTGTTTTTT
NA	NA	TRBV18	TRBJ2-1	CASSPPSAEQFF	TGTGCCAGCTCACCACCGTCAGCTGAGCAGTTCTTC
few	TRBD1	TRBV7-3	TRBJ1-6	CASSLMSGGTPLHF	TGTGCCAGCAGCTTAATGTCAGGGGGTACACCCCTCCACTTT
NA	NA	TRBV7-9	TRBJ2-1	CASSRYLTEDNEQFF	TGTGCCAGCAGCCGATACCTGACAGAGGACAATGAGCAGTTCTTC
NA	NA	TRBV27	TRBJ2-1	CASTSFGGYNEQFF	TGTGCCAGCACCTCCTTTGGGGGCTACAATGAGCAGTTCTTC
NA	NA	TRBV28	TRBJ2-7	CASSQTGSPYEQYF	TGTGCCAGCAGTCAGACAGGATCCCCCTACGAGCAGTACTTC
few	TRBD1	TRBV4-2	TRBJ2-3	CASSPTGGTDTQYF	TGTGCCAGCAGCCCAACAGGGGGAACAGATACGCAGTATTTT
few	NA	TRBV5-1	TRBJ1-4	CASKTGINEKLFF	TGCGCCAGCAAGACAGGCATAAATGAAAAACTGTTTTTT
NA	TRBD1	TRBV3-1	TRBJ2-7	CASSPIPGQGAEQYF	TGTGCCAGCAGCCCGATACCGGGACAGGGGGCCGAGCAGTACTTC
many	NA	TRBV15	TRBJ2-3	CATSPITRQPNTDTQYF	TGTGCCACCAGCCCTATTACTAGACAACCAAACACAGATACGCAGTATTTT
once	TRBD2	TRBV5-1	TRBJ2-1	CASSLEGLAGVIRNEQFF	TGCGCCAGCAGCTTGGAAGGACTAGCGGGAGTCATACGCAATGAGCAGTTCTTC
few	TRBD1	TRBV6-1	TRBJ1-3	CASSPAQGPGNTIYF	TGTGCCAGCAGCCCCGCACAGGGGCCTGGAAACACCATATATTTT
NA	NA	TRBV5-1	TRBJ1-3	CASSPSDNSGNTIYF	TGCGCCAGCAGCCCGTCGGACAACTCTGGAAACACCATATATTTT
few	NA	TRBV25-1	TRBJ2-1	CASRNSGLFFEQFF	TGTGCCAGCAGAAATTCCGGACTCTTCTTTGAGCAGTTCTTC
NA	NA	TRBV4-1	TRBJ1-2	CASSHADAVNYGYTF	TGCGCCAGCAGCCATGCCGATGCAGTAAACTATGGCTACACCTTC
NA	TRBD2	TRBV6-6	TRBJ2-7	CASTREGSYEQYF	TGTGCCAGCACGAGGGAGGGGAGCTACGAGCAGTACTTC
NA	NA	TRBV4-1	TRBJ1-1	CASSHNSREYTEAFF	TGCGCCAGCAGCCACAATTCGCGGGAATACACTGAAGCTTTCTTT
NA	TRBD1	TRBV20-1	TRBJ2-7	CSARDQGAPYEQYF	TGCAGTGCTAGAGACCAGGGGGCCCCCTACGAGCAGTACTTC
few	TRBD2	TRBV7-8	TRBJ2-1	CASSLVTSGNEQFF	TGTGCCAGCAGCTTAGTTACTAGCGGCAATGAGCAGTTCTTC
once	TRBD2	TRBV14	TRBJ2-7	CASSQGASGFYEQYF	TGTGCCAGCAGCCAAGGTGCTAGCGGGTTCTACGAGCAGTACTTC
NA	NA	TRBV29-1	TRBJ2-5	CSARNIAGKETQYF	TGCAGCGCCCGAAATATTGCAGGGAAAGAGACCCAGTACTTC
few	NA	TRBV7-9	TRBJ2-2	CASSFNYPGELFF	TGTGCCAGCAGCTTTAATTATCCCGGGGAGCTGTTTTTT
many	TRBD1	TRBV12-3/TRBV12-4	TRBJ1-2	CASRVTGQGMGYTF	TGTGCCAGCAGGGTCACGGGACAGGGGATGGGCTACACCTTC
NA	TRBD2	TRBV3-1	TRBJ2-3	CASSQDSLAGAFHYTQYF	TGTGCCAGCAGCCAAGATTCCCTAGCGGGAGCCTTCCACTATACGCAGTATTTT